The rows below give T cell receptor beta chains drawn from one sample of a study of shared clonotypes between healthy human individuals. Sequenced by immunoSEQ multiplex PCR; TCRdb stores in-frame clones only, minus some. The table has roughly 1,500,000 clones, just under 99% seen once. Sequencing used naive CD4+ T cells sorted from blood. The receptors were sampled from a man younger than 45 in good health. Each CDR3 is given with its conserved first and last residue. A D gene is named only where the DNA matches it firmly. Some rows have no size entry. The others give once, few or many, or a class for an expanded clone.

>TRBJ2-2|14|.|.|TRBV10-3
TGTGCCCGACGAGAAGAGGGTGGCACCGGGGAGCTGTTTTTT
CARREEGGTGELFF
>TRBJ2-7|14|.|TRBD2|TRBV4-1
TGCGCCAGCAGCCGACTAGCGGACTCCTACGAGCAGTACTTC
CASSRLADSYEQYF
>TRBJ2-7|15|.|.|TRBV10-1
TGCGCCAGCAGTGAGGGGGGACTGATTTCCTACGAGCAGTACTTC
CASSEGGLISYEQYF
>TRBJ2-5|14|.|.|TRBV2
TGTGCCAGCAGTGAAGTAACAGGACAAGAGACCCAGTACTTC
CASSEVTGQETQYF
>TRBJ2-7|16|.|TRBD1|TRBV27
TGTGCCAGCAGTTCAACCATCCGGGACAGGTTCTACGAGCAGTACTTC
CASSSTIRDRFYEQYF
>TRBJ2-7|13|.|.|TRBV14
TGTGCCAGCAGCCAAGATTGGGACTTCGAGCAGTACTTC
CASSQDWDFEQYF
>TRBJ1-2|13|.|TRBD1|TRBV2
TGTGCCAGCAACAAACAGGGGGCCTATGGCTACACCTTC
CASNKQGAYGYTF
>TRBJ1-2|11|.|.|TRBV27
TGTGCCAGCGGAAGTGGGTATGGCTACACCTTC
CASGSGYGYTF
>TRBJ2-2|15|.|.|TRBV9
TGTGCCAGCAGCGTAGCTGTTTCAGCCACCGGGGAGCTGTTTTTT
CASSVAVSATGELFF
>TRBJ2-5|12|.|.|TRBV15
TGTGCCACCAGCAAAATGACCGTGACCCAGTACTTC
CATSKMTVTQYF
>TRBJ2-3|15|.|.|TRBV5-1
TGCGCCAGCAGCAAGGCGGGGACGTACCCAGATACGCAGTATTTT
CASSKAGTYPDTQYF
>TRBJ2-1|20|.|TRBD2|TRBV19
TGTGCCAGTAGTATCAAACCGGGACTAGCGGGAGAGGGGTCCTACAATGAGCAGTTCTTC
CASSIKPGLAGEGSYNEQFF
>TRBJ2-1|14|.|.|TRBV9
TGTGCCAGCAGGGGTAGCGGCTCCTACAATGAGCAGTTCTTC
CASRGSGSYNEQFF
>TRBJ2-7|18|.|TRBD1|TRBV28
TGTGCCAGCAGTGGGCCCCCGGGACAGCTCTCCTCCTCCTACGAGCAGTACTTC
CASSGPPGQLSSSYEQYF
>TRBJ2-5|14|once|.|TRBV11-2
TGTGCCAGCAGCTTGGACCAGGGTGGCGGGACCCAGTACTTC
CASSLDQGGGTQYF
>TRBJ1-1|16|.|TRBD1|TRBV18
TGTGCCAGCTCACCTCGGGGACAGCCATCCGGCACTGAAGCTTTCTTT
CASSPRGQPSGTEAFF
>TRBJ1-1|12|.|.|TRBV30
TGTGCCTGGAGGAGTCGCGACACTGAAGCTTTCTTT
CAWRSRDTEAFF
>TRBJ1-5|13|.|.|TRBV6-1
TGTGCCAGCAGCCGGACACACAATCAGCCCCAGCATTTT
CASSRTHNQPQHF
>TRBJ2-3|15|.|.|TRBV27
TGTGCCAGCAGTTTATTTATCTCTAGCACAGATACGCAGTATTTT
CASSLFISSTDTQYF